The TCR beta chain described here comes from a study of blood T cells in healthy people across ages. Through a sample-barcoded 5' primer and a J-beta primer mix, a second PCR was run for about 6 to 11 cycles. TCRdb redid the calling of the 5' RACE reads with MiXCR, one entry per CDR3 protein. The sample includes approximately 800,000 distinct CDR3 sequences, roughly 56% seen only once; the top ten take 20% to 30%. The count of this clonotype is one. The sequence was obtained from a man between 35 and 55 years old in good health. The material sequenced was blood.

CDR3 in DNA: TGCAGCGTCGTAAGACAGGGGGCGACTAAGAACACTGAAGCTTTCTTT. Translating it yields CSVVRQGATKNTEAFF. This chain joins TRBV29-1 and TRBJ1-1, with 10 positions matching TRBD1. This CDR3 is built from 16 residues. The ends lost 6 bases at V and 1 base at J; junction bases unmatched: 11. CDR1 is SQVTM, CDR2 ANQGSEA, per germline.